This paragraph covers one T cell receptor beta chain sequence. Its antigen is still unknown. The sample comes from a study of T cell responses to AZD1222 COVID-19 vaccine. Overall study results and limits: Epitopes outside B.1.351 and B.1.1.7 mutated regions reportedly drew nearly half of spike TCRs. Repertoires were obtained only post-peak T cell response.

The CDR3 consists of 11 residues. Germline CDR1 is SNHLY and CDR2 is FYNNEI. The germline V and J ends were trimmed by 7 bases and 8 bases, with 11 bases remaining between them. Clones were read by immunoSEQ multiplex PCR, and TCRdb kept only the in-frame ones, dropping some. The repertoire has 140,000 to 150,000 clones, approximately 93% of them found once; the top ten carry less than 15%. The origin of this receptor is an adult who had recovered from COVID-19. The sequencing used peripheral blood, collected after recovery from COVID-19. This sequence joins TRBV2 and TRBJ1-2; D not certain. The CDR3 reads CASKQREGYTF. The CDR3 nucleotides read TGTGCCAGCAAGCAAAGGGAAGGCTACACCTTC.